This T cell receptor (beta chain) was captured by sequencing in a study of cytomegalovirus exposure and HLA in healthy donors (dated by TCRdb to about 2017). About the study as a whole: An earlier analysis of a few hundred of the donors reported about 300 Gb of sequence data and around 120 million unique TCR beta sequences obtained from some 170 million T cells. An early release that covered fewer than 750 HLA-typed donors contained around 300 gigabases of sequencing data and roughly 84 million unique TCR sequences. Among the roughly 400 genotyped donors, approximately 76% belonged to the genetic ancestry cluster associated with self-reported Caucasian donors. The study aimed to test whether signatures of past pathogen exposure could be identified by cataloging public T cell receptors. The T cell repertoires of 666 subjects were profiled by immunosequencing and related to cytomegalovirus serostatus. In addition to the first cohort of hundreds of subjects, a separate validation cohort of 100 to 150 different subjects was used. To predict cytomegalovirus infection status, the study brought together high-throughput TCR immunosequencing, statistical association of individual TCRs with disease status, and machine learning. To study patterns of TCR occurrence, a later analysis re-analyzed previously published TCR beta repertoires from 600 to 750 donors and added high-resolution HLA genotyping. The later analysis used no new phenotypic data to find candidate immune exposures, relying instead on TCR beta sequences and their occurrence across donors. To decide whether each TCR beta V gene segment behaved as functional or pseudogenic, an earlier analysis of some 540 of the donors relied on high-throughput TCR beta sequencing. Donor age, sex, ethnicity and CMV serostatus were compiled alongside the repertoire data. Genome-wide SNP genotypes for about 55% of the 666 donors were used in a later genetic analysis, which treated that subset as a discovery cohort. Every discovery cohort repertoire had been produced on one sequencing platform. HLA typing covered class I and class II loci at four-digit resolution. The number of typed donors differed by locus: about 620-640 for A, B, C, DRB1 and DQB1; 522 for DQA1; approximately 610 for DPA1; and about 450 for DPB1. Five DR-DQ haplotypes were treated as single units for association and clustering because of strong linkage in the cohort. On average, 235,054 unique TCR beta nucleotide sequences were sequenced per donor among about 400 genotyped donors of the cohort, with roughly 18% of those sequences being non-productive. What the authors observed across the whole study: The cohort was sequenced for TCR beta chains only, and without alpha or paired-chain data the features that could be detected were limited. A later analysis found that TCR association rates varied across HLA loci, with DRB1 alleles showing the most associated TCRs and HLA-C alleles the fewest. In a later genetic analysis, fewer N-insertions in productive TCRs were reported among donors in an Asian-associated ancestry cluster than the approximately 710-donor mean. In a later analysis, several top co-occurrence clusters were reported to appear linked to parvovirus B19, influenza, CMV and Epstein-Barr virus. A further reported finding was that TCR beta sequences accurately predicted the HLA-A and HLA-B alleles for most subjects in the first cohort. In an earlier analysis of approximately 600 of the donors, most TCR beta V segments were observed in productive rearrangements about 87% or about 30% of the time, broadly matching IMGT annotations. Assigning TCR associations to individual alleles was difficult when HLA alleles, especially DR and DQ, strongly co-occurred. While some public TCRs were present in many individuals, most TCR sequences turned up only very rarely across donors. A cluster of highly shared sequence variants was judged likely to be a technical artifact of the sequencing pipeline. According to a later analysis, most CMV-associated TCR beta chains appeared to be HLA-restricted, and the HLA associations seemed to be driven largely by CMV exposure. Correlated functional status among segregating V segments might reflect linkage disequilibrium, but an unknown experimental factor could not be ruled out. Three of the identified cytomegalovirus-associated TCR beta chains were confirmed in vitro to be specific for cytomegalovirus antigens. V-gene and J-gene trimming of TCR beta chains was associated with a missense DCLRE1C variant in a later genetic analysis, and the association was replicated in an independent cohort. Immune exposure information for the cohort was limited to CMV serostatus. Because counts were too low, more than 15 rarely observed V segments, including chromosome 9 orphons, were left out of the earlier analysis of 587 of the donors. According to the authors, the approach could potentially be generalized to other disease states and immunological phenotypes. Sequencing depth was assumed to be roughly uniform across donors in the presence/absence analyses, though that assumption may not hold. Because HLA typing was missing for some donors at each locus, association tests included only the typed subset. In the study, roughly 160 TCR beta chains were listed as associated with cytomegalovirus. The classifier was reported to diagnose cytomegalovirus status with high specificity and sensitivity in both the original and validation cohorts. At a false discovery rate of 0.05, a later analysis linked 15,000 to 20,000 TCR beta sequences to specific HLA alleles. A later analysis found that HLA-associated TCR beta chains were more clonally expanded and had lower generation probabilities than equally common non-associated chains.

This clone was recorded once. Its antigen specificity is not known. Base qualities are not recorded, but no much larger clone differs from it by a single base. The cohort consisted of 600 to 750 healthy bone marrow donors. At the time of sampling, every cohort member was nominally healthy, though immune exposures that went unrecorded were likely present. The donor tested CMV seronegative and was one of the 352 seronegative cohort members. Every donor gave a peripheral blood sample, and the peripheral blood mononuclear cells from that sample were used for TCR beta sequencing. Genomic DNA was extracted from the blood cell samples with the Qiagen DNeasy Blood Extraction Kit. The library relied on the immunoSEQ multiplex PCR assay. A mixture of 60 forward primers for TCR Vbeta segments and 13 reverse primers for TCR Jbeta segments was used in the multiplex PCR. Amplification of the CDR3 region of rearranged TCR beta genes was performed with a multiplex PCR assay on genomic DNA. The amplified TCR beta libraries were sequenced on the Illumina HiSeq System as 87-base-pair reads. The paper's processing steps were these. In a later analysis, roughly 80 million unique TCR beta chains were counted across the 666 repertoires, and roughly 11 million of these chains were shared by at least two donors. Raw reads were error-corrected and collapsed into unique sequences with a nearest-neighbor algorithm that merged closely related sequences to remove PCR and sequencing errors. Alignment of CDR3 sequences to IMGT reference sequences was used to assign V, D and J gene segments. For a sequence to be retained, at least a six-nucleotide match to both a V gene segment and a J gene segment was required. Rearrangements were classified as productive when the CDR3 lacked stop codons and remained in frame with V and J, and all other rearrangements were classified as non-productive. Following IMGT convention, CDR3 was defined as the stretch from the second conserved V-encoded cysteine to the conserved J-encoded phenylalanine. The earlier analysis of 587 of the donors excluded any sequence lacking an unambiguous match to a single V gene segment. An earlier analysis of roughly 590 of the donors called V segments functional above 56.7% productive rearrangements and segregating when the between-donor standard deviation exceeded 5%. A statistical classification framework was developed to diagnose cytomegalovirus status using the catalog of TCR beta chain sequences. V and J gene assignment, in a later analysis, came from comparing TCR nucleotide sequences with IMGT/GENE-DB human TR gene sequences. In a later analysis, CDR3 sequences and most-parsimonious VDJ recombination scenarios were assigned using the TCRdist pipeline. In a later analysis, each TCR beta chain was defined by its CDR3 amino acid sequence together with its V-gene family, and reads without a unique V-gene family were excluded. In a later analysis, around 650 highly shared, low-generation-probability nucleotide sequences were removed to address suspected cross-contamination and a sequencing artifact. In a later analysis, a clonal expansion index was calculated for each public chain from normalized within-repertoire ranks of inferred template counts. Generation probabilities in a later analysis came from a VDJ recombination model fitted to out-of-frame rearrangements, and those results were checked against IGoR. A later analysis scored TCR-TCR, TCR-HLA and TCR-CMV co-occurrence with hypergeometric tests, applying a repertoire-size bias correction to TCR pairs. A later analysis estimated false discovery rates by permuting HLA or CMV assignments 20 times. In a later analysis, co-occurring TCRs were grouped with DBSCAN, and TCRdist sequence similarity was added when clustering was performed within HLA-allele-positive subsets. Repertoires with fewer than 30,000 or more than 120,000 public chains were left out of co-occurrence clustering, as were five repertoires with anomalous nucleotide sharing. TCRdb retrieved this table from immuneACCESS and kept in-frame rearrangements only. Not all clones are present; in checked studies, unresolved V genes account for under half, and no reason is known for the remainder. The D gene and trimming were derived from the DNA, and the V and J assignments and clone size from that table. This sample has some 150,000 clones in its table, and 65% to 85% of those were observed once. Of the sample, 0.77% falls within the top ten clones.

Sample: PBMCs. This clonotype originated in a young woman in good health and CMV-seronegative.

Here is the DNA: TGTGCCAGCAGCAGGCAGGGCGCCTACGAGCAGTACTTC. Its translation reads: CASSRQGAYEQYF. The chain joins TRBV5-6 to TRBJ2-7; TRBD1 is possibly the D segment (5 matching bases). Taken from cysteine to phenylalanine, the CDR3 has 13 residues. Here the CDR3 DNA is all that survives: 39 bases in frame from base 1. V is cut by 4 bases and J by 2 bases, and the space between the germline ends is 10 bases. Via the germline V gene, CDR1 is SGHDT and CDR2 YYEEEE.